Presented here are 5 T cell receptor beta chains from one specimen sequenced in a study of technical replicates of blood from a handful of donors. Assay: immunoSEQ multiplex PCR; the TCRdb copy retains only in-frame clones and omits some. Counted here are around 79,000 clones, approximately 94% occurring once; the ten biggest clones make up approximately 0.42%. The specimen sequenced was T cells isolated from PBMCs. The receptors were sampled from a human donor in good health.

CDR3 in DNA: TGTGCCAGCAGTAAGACAGGACTAGAGGGAGCTAACTATGGCTACACCTTC. Translating it yields CASSKTGLEGANYGYTF. This chain connects TRBV2 to TRBJ1-2, with D maybe TRBD1 (6 bases). Germline V CDR1 and CDR2: SNHLY, FYNNEI. There are 17 residues in the CDR3. Trimming removed 5 bases at V and 0 bases at J, with 19 bases between.

This clone was detected a few times. This sequence joins TRBV5-5 and TRBJ2-7, with unresolved D. CDR3 length: 14 residues. CDR1 is SGHKS, CDR2 YYEKEE, per germline (reference sequence). V was pared by 0 bases and J by 5 bases, with 12 bases between. As DNA, the CDR3 is TGTGCCAGCAGCTTGGAGCAGGAAGAAGACGAGCAGTACTTC. Protein: CASSLEQEEDEQYF.

The gene calls are TRBV14 and TRBJ2-7; a weak D match, TRBD1 (5 bases). Germline lookup yields CDR1 SGHDN and CDR2 FVKESK. V gave up 4 bases and J gave up 2 bases, with 12 bases separating them. This CDR3 spans 14 amino acids. CDR3 bases: TGTGCCAGCAGCCTTTCTTGGACAACCTACGAGCAGTACTTC. Translation gives CASSLSWTTYEQYF.

In its sample, this clone was seen once. The V gene is TRBV19, the J gene TRBJ2-7; no firm D call. V lost 7 bases, J lost 1 base, and 14 bases lay in between. The germline gives CDR1 LNHDA, CDR2 SQIVND (reference sequence). CDR3 length: 14 amino acids. The CDR3 reads CASNFGGKSYEQYF. DNA of the CDR3: TGTGCCAGTAATTTCGGCGGAAAATCCTACGAGCAGTACTTC.

The chain links TRBV4-2 to TRBJ2-2; D is ambiguous. Per the germline V gene, CDR1 is LGHNA and CDR2 is YNFKEQ. The ends were cut back, 0 bases at V and 3 bases at J, with 20 bases in the middle. This CDR3 is 19 amino acids long. CDR3 coding DNA: TGTGCCAGCAGCCAAGAGACTCCCAACCCGGATTTGTACACCGGGGAGCTGTTTTTT. Translated: CASSQETPNPDLYTGELFF.